This T cell receptor (beta chain) was sequenced in a study of T cell responses to AZD1222 COVID-19 vaccine. The study's findings and limits: The study sampled repertoires only after the peak T cell response. The study reported that nearly half of spike-specific TCRs target unmutated variant regions. In a largely white British group with more females than males, clonal diversity was possibly underestimated.

The CDR3 is 12 amino acids. V was pared by 5 bases and J by 5 bases, with 9 bases between. Repertoires were generated with immunoSEQ multiplex PCR, while TCRdb's copy carries only in-frame clones and drops some. The sample includes about 120,000 clones, 70% to 90% of them seen just once. Comments on this clone: Its specificity is unknown.

The input for sequencing was peripheral blood, taken on day 0 of AZD1222 vaccination. This clonotype originated in an adult in good health. The J gene is TRBJ1-1, the V gene TRBV12-3 or TRBV12-4, with unresolved D. The CDR3 is CASSPGQTEAFF. CDR3 nucleotide sequence: TGTGCCAGCAGTCCCGGCCAAACTGAAGCTTTCTTT.